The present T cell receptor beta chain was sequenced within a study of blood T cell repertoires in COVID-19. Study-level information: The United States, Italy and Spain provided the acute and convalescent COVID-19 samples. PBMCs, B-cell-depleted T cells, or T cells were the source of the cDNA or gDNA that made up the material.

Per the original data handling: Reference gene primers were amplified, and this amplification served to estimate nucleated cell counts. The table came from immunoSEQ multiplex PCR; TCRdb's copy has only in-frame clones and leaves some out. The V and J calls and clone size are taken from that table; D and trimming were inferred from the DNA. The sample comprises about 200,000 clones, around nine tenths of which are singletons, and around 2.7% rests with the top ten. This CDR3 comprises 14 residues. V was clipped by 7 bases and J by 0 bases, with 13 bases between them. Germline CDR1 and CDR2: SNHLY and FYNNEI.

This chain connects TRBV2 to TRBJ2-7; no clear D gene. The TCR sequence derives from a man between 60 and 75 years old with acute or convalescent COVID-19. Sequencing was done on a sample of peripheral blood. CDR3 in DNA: TGTGCCAGCAAGCCGGGTAGTAGCTCCTACGAGCAGTACTTC. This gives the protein CASKPGSSSYEQYF. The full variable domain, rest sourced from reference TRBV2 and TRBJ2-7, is EPEVTQTPSHQVTQMGQEVILRCVPISNHLYFYWYRQILGQKVEFLVSFYNNEISEKSEIFDDQFSVERPDGSNFTLKIRSTKLEDSAMYFCASKPGSSSYEQYFGPGTRLTVT.